This T cell receptor (beta chain) was sequenced in a study of read filtering for tumor transcriptome and immune sequencing (dated by TCRdb to the early 2020s). About the study as a whole: Of the patients in the cohort, fewer than 20 were male and roughly 13 were female, and their mean age was approximately 71 years, with a range of about 45 to 85. Using the same bone marrow samples, the study compared TCR repertoires obtained by targeted immune repertoire sequencing with those obtained by bulk whole-transcriptome sequencing. Per sample, about 4.05 to 11 million TCR-region mapped reads were obtained with IR-seq, compared with only about 85 to 1273 with RNA-seq. After DNase treatment, whole-transcriptome libraries were prepared using the TruSeq RNA Access Library Prep Kit. By revised international staging, roughly 8 patients were R-ISS I, over 15 were R-ISS II and 6 or 7 were R-ISS III. One main goal was a read-filtering strategy for immune repertoire data, in particular deciding whether clonotypes backed by only one read should be removed.

The Immunoverse kit was used to build TCR libraries from about 430 ng RNA, with molecular barcoded adaptors covering alpha/delta and beta/gamma chains. The same RNA used for transcriptome sequencing was used for TCR library preparation. Sequencing of the TCR libraries was done on an Illumina HiSeq 4000 with 2 x 150 cycles. The paper's processing steps were these. MiXCR aligned TCR reads to human V, D, J and C references and assembled the aligned reads into CDR3 clonotypes, with quality filtering and error correction included. Clonotype counts and gene usage diversity were analyzed with the tcR package in R. Raw mapping reads were checked after the RNA-seq reads had been mapped by STAR aligner version 2.5.3a onto the human GRCh37 genome. IR-seq fastq files were randomly downsampled with Seqtk 1.3 to test the effect of sequencing depth on detected clonotypes. The raw public reads went through TCRdb reprocessing: fastp at Q25, MiXCR clone calling, in-frame beta chains kept. When rows share a CDR3 protein, they turn into one entry using the most common DNA and genes. The V and J calls, along with clone size, are taken from TCRdb and not from the paper's own processing. Present in this sample are tens of thousands of distinct CDR3 sequences, around a fifth of which were seen just once. The biggest ten clones account for approximately 10% of the sample.

This clonotype has ten or more counts. Its antigen has not been determined. Base qualities are not at hand, and no much larger clone is one base apart. The cysteine opens and the phenylalanine closes a CDR3 of 15 amino acids. Just CDR3 DNA is preserved here, 45 bases in frame from base 1. V drops 0 bases and J drops 1 base, leaving 10 bases in between. As encoded in the germline V gene, CDR1 is SGHTA while CDR2 is FQGNSA. Every patient had bone marrow sampled at the time of active disease. Bone marrow mononuclear cells were isolated by Ficoll-Hypaque density gradient centrifugation. CD138-negative cells were obtained by negative selection after labeling with CD138 magnetic microbeads on a MACS separator, removing myeloma plasma cells. The purity of the isolated cells was checked by flow cytometry with CD138 antibodies on an Attune NxT. Total RNA was extracted using TRIzol reagent and was quantified on a NanoDrop spectrophotometer. For each patient, the CD138-negative bone marrow sample underwent paired RNA-seq and IR-seq.

The paper as a whole reports these results and caveats: Clonotypes were captured by IR-seq at much higher depth and more reliably than by RNA-seq, and smaller IR-seq throughput was sufficient for identification of most shared clonotypes. In IR-seq, single-read clonotypes were approximately 80% of clonotypes but about 3.5% of total reads; in RNA-seq they were roughly 73% of clonotypes and 44.6% of reads. The sorted CD138-negative fraction was a mixed bone marrow immune population, not purified T cells. When single-read clonotypes were removed, the proportions of shared clonotypes in IR-seq and RNA-seq correlated more strongly.

The sequence links TRBV7-2 to TRBJ2-7, with the D segment identity uncertain. This receptor was identified in a donor aged 40 or older with multiple myeloma. Sequenced sample: a population of CD138-negative cells sorted from bone marrow. The cell subset or site label of this sample denotes: bone marrow mononuclear cells depleted of CD138+ plasma/myeloma cells by negative magnetic selection. The CDR3 protein is CASSLAAVSSYEQYF. The DNA is TGTGCCAGCAGCTTAGCGGCAGTGTCTTCCTACGAGCAGTACTTC.